A selection of T cell receptor beta chains follows, all from one sample in a study of human T cells and chemical hapten exposure. TCRdb re-called the RACE reads with MiXCR, one entry per CDR3 protein. This table holds around 180,000 distinct CDR3 sequences, roughly 30% found once. The sequencing used whole blood, collected in connection with sensitization to the hapten diphenylcyclopropenone (DPC). Source of these receptors: a woman younger than 45 with alopecia areata. Some clones in this sample may be carry-over from other donors' samples. Each CDR3 is given with its conserved first and last residue. The D gene is left open where the match is weak. Size is stated for part of the rows, as once, few or many counts, or as a class when the clone is expanded.

len	abundance	v_gene	j_gene	d_gene	CDR3aa	CDR3nt
14	few	TRBV12-3/TRBV12-4	TRBJ2-2	NA	CATHPPLDTGELFF	TGTGCCACCCATCCGCCGCTAGATACCGGGGAGCTGTTTTTT
14	few	TRBV3-1	TRBJ2-7	NA	CASSQFAGAGEQYF	TGTGCCAGCAGCCAGTTTGCAGGGGCGGGCGAGCAGTACTTC
17	few	TRBV25-1	TRBJ2-2	NA	CASRPTVGRSNTGELFF	TGTGCCAGCAGACCCACCGTGGGGAGATCGAACACCGGGGAGCTGTTTTTT
14	NA	TRBV28	TRBJ1-5	NA	CASSSWARSQPQHF	TGTGCCAGCAGTTCATGGGCAAGGTCTCAGCCCCAGCATTTT
13	NA	TRBV27	TRBJ2-7	NA	CACRRGFTYEQYF	TGTGCCTGTCGGCGGGGATTTACCTACGAGCAGTACTTC
16	NA	TRBV4-1	TRBJ1-3	NA	CASSQDGGIAVNTIYF	TGCGCCAGCAGCCAAGATGGAGGTATTGCAGTGAACACCATATATTTT
15	NA	TRBV28	TRBJ2-7	TRBD2	CAGTTLTGLANEQYF	TGTGCCGGCACTACCTTAACGGGACTAGCTAACGAGCAGTACTTC
15	few	TRBV5-6	TRBJ2-1	TRBD1	CASSLGQGRYNEQFF	TGTGCCAGCAGCTTGGGACAGGGAAGGTACAATGAGCAGTTCTTC
13	NA	TRBV4-3	TRBJ1-5	NA	CASSQDRVQPQHF	TGCGCCAGCAGCCAAGACAGGGTGCAGCCCCAGCATTTT
14	few	TRBV9	TRBJ2-1	TRBD2	CASSAGLADNEQFF	TGTGCCAGCAGCGCGGGACTAGCCGACAATGAGCAGTTCTTC
13	NA	TRBV20-1	TRBJ1-5	TRBD1	CSASQGVNQPQHF	TGCAGTGCTTCACAGGGGGTGAATCAGCCCCAGCATTTT
13	few	TRBV7-9	TRBJ2-2	NA	CASGPTGTGELFF	TGTGCCAGTGGGCCTACAGGCACCGGGGAGCTGTTTTTT
16	NA	TRBV11-1	TRBJ2-7	TRBD1	CASSRIGQGASYEQYF	TGTGCCAGCAGCCGAATTGGACAGGGTGCGTCCTACGAGCAGTACTTC
14	NA	TRBV9	TRBJ2-1	NA	CASSVGTYYNEQFF	TGTGCCAGCAGCGTCGGGACCTATTACAATGAGCAGTTCTTC
15	few	TRBV9	TRBJ1-1	NA	CASSVGGRGGTEAFF	TGTGCCAGCAGCGTAGGGGGCAGGGGAGGGACTGAAGCTTTCTTT
16	NA	TRBV5-1	TRBJ1-4	NA	CASSTGTPSTNEKLFF	TGCGCCAGCAGTACCGGGACACCTTCAACTAATGAAAAACTGTTTTTT
13	few	TRBV10-3	TRBJ1-5	NA	CAISDTVNQPQHF	TGTGCCATCAGTGACACAGTCAATCAGCCCCAGCATTTT
15	NA	TRBV7-2	TRBJ2-3	TRBD2	CASSTSGGRGDTQYF	TGTGCCAGCAGCACTAGCGGGGGCCGGGGGGATACGCAGTATTTT
16	few	TRBV28	TRBJ2-1	TRBD1	CASSPWGTGPYNEQFF	TGTGCCAGCAGTCCCTGGGGGACAGGGCCGTACAATGAGCAGTTCTTC
15	few	TRBV6-2/TRBV6-3	TRBJ1-4	NA	CASRRQIATNEKLFF	TGTGCCAGCAGAAGACAGATTGCAACTAATGAAAAACTGTTTTTT
13	NA	TRBV3-1	TRBJ2-5	NA	CASSQDLVETQYF	TGTGCCAGCAGCCAAGATCTCGTAGAGACCCAGTACTTC
10	few	TRBV20-1	TRBJ2-1	NA	CSVSSNEQFF	TGCTCAGTGAGCAGCAATGAGCAGTTCTTC
11	many	TRBV20-1	TRBJ2-7	NA	CSAPLTREQYF	TGCAGTGCTCCCCTCACTCGGGAGCAGTACTTC
14	NA	TRBV3-1	TRBJ2-1	NA	CASSQDVVVDEQFF	TGTGCCAGCAGCCAAGACGTTGTGGTGGATGAGCAGTTCTTC
15	many	TRBV28	TRBJ1-6	NA	CASSLPLGVSSPLHF	TGTGCCAGCAGTTTACCCTTAGGGGTGAGCTCACCCCTCCACTTT
15	many	TRBV6-5	TRBJ1-4	TRBD1	CASSYMTAGGQKLFF	TGTGCCAGCAGTTACATGACGGCAGGGGGCCAAAAACTGTTTTTT
14	few	TRBV2	TRBJ1-1	TRBD1	CASSVRTGGTEAFF	TGTGCCAGCAGTGTTAGGACAGGGGGCACTGAAGCTTTCTTT
15	NA	TRBV20-1	TRBJ2-7	TRBD1	CSASPIQGGSYEQYF	TGCAGTGCTAGCCCCATACAGGGGGGATCCTACGAGCAGTACTTC
14	few	TRBV18	TRBJ1-1	NA	CASSPSSLEGEAFF	TGTGCCAGCTCACCGAGTTCTCTAGAGGGTGAAGCTTTCTTT
16	NA	TRBV30	TRBJ1-4	TRBD1	CAWRLIGTATNEKLFF	TGTGCCTGGCGGTTGATCGGGACAGCAACTAATGAAAAACTGTTTTTT
14	few	TRBV7-2	TRBJ2-1	TRBD2	CASSFTSGINEQFF	TGTGCCAGCAGCTTTACTAGCGGGATCAATGAGCAGTTCTTC